A selection of T cell receptor beta chains follows, all from one sample in a study of T-cell memory formation after mild COVID-19. From the 5' RACE reads, TCRdb called clonotypes with MiXCR, one entry per CDR3 protein. The repertoire holds a few hundred thousand distinct CDR3 sequences, around an eighth seen once, with roughly 22% in the top ten. Sequenced material: PBMCs or a T cell subset sorted from them (not recorded which). The receptors here all came from a man aged 18 to 30 who had mild COVID-19 (a few samples of this study predate the infection). Cell type and time point are not known. Each CDR3 is given with its conserved first and last residue. D genes are given only for firm matches. Clone size appears in some rows only: once, few, many, or a class for an expanded clone.

V gene,clone size,D gene,J gene,CDR3 DNA,CDR3 protein
TRBV4-1,NA,NA,TRBJ2-2,TGCGCCAGCAGCCAAGGTACGGGCGGGGAGCTGTTTTTT,CASSQGTGGELFF
TRBV28,NA,TRBD2,TRBJ2-5,TGTGCCAGCAGTACACTAGCGGGGGATGAGACCCAGTACTTC,CASSTLAGDETQYF
TRBV6-2/TRBV6-3,few,NA,TRBJ2-7,TGTGCCAGCAGTTACAAGGGCTTTGAGCAGTACTTC,CASSYKGFEQYF
TRBV20-1,NA,NA,TRBJ2-5,TGCAGTGCCACCCCGATTCAAGAGACCCAGTACTTC,CSATPIQETQYF
TRBV4-3,NA,TRBD1,TRBJ2-2,TGCGCCAGCAGCCGGGGGACAGGGGAGACCGGGGAGCTGTTTTTT,CASSRGTGETGELFF
TRBV12-3/TRBV12-4,many,NA,TRBJ2-3,TGTGCCAGCAGTTCAGTCCGGGGGTCGGCTTGGGGCACAGATACGCAGTATTTT,CASSSVRGSAWGTDTQYF
TRBV20-1,few,TRBD1,TRBJ1-2,TGCAGTGCTTTGACAGGGGGTTCTAACTATGGCTACACCTTC,CSALTGGSNYGYTF
TRBV10-2,many,NA,TRBJ2-1,TGCGCCACATTCAGCGGAGGGGGGGCTTTATTCTACAATGAGCAGTTCTTC,CATFSGGGALFYNEQFF
TRBV6-1,NA,NA,TRBJ2-2,TGTGCCAGCAGTGAAGCGACCACCCGGGGGAACAGCGGGGAGCTGTTTTTT,CASSEATTRGNSGELFF
TRBV7-3,many,NA,TRBJ2-5,TGTGCCAGCAGCTTCGGGTCCCAAGAGACCCAGTACTTC,CASSFGSQETQYF
TRBV7-2,many,TRBD2,TRBJ2-2,TGTGCCAGCAGCTTAGCCGGGGGGGCCGGGGAGCTGTTTTTT,CASSLAGGAGELFF
TRBV5-4,few,NA,TRBJ2-6,TGTGCCAGCAGTCGACAGAGCTCTGGGGCCAACGTCCTGACTTTC,CASSRQSSGANVLTF
TRBV12-3/TRBV12-4,many,TRBD2,TRBJ2-1,TGTGCCAGCAGCCCTAGCGGGGGGCATAATGAGCAGTTCTTC,CASSPSGGHNEQFF
TRBV15,NA,NA,TRBJ2-5,TGTGCCACCAGCACCGGGGCACGGGGGCAAGAGACCCAGTACTTC,CATSTGARGQETQYF
TRBV5-4,NA,TRBD1,TRBJ2-5,TGTGCCAGCTGGACAGGGTTGGTACGAGAGACCCAGTACTTC,CASWTGLVRETQYF
TRBV5-6,few,NA,TRBJ1-6,TGTGCCAGCAGCCTAGTGGATCTGGTGAATTCACCCCTCCACTTT,CASSLVDLVNSPLHF
TRBV3-1,NA,NA,TRBJ2-5,TGTGCCAGCAGGCTTAGCGGAGAAGAGACCCAGTACTTC,CASRLSGEETQYF
TRBV11-2,few,TRBD2,TRBJ2-1,TGTGCCAGCAGCCAGGGACTAGCGGGGGATTTCCATGAGCAGTTCTTC,CASSQGLAGDFHEQFF
TRBV20-1,NA,TRBD1,TRBJ1-2,TGCAGTGCTAGAGATCGGCAGGGGGCGTTTAACTATGGCTACACCTTC,CSARDRQGAFNYGYTF
TRBV5-6,few,NA,TRBJ1-1,TGTGCCAGCAGCCCCCTCAAGGTTGGAAACACTGAAGCTTTCTTT,CASSPLKVGNTEAFF
TRBV19,few,NA,TRBJ1-4,TGTGCCAGTAGCCGAGCGGCAGGGCCTGAAAAACTGTTTTTT,CASSRAAGPEKLFF
TRBV20-1,NA,NA,TRBJ2-5,TGCAGTGCTATTGCCTCATTGGACAGAACGCTAGAGACCCAGTACTTC,CSAIASLDRTLETQYF
TRBV5-1,NA,NA,TRBJ2-3,TGCGCCAGCAGCGCTATATCAGGGGAAGATACGCAGTATTTT,CASSAISGEDTQYF
TRBV5-5,few,TRBD1,TRBJ2-3,TGTGCCAGCAGCTTGGGGGACAGTCCCACAGATACGCAGTATTTT,CASSLGDSPTDTQYF
TRBV5-1,few,TRBD1,TRBJ1-2,TGCGCCAGTCGGAGACAGGGGGAAGACTATGGCTACACCTTC,CASRRQGEDYGYTF
TRBV12-5,many,NA,TRBJ2-1,TGTGCTAGTGGTCAAGTTTACAATGAGCAGTTCTTC,CASGQVYNEQFF
TRBV5-1,many,TRBD1,TRBJ2-7,TGCGCCAGCACAGAGGGGGCTTCCTCCTACGAGCAGTACTTC,CASTEGASSYEQYF
TRBV5-1,many,TRBD2,TRBJ2-3,TGCGCCAGCAGCGTAGCGGGGGGGGCCGATACGCAGTATTTT,CASSVAGGADTQYF
TRBV28,few,TRBD2,TRBJ2-3,TGTGCCAGCAGCAATGGGGGTAGCGGGGTCGTAGATACGCAGTATTTT,CASSNGGSGVVDTQYF
TRBV5-4,few,NA,TRBJ2-5,TGTGCCAGCAGCCCGGGGATTGGGGAGACCCAGTACTTC,CASSPGIGETQYF
TRBV6-5,NA,NA,TRBJ2-7,TGTGCCAGCAGTTACTCTTGGGGGGCAACGGGAGAGCAGTACTTC,CASSYSWGATGEQYF
TRBV11-1,few,TRBD1,TRBJ2-1,TGTGCCAGTAAAGAGGGGACAGGAACCATCAATGAGCAGTTCTTC,CASKEGTGTINEQFF
TRBV5-1,NA,TRBD1,TRBJ2-5,TGCGCCAGCAGCGCCCAGACAGGGGGTTCGGAGACCCAGTACTTC,CASSAQTGGSETQYF
TRBV7-2,few,NA,TRBJ2-2,TGTGCCAGCAGCAATCGGAGGGACACCGGGGAGCTGTTTTTT,CASSNRRDTGELFF
TRBV7-2,many,NA,TRBJ2-5,TGTGCCAGCAGCCGAGAGACGTACCAAGAGACCCAGTACTTC,CASSRETYQETQYF
TRBV7-2,few,TRBD2,TRBJ2-3,TGTGCCAGCAGCTACCTGCGCGGGGGGGGAGTAGATACGCAGTATTTT,CASSYLRGGGVDTQYF
TRBV5-1,few,TRBD1,TRBJ2-4,TGCGCCAGCAGCTCACAGGGGGGAAAAAACATTCAGTACTTC,CASSSQGGKNIQYF
TRBV29-1,NA,NA,TRBJ1-5,TGCAGCGTCCTAGGGGGAAGGCAGCCCCAGCATTTT,CSVLGGRQPQHF
TRBV4-1,many,NA,TRBJ1-6,TGCGCCAGCAGCCAGGGGGCAGGAGGATCACCCCTCCACTTT,CASSQGAGGSPLHF
TRBV7-6,NA,TRBD1,TRBJ2-2,TGTGCCAGCAGCCCTCGGGACAGGACCGGGGAGCTGTTTTTT,CASSPRDRTGELFF
TRBV4-3,NA,NA,TRBJ2-3,TGCGCCAGCAGCCAAGAGGGAGTAGATACGCAGTATTTT,CASSQEGVDTQYF
TRBV7-2,NA,NA,TRBJ1-2,TGTGCCAGCAGCTCCCCCGGGACGTGGGTCAGCTATGGCTACACCTTC,CASSSPGTWVSYGYTF
TRBV7-9,NA,NA,TRBJ1-1,TGTGCCAGCAGCGGCCGGGGGGAAGGGCTTTCGAACACTGAAGCTTTCTTT,CASSGRGEGLSNTEAFF
TRBV7-8,NA,NA,TRBJ2-5,TGTGCCAGCAGCGCCGCCGGGGAAGCGGAGACCCAGTACTTC,CASSAAGEAETQYF
TRBV4-1,few,TRBD1,TRBJ1-2,TGCGCCAGCAGCCAGGAGGACAGGGCCTATGGCTACACCTTC,CASSQEDRAYGYTF
TRBV12-3/TRBV12-4,NA,NA,TRBJ2-7,TGTGCCAGCAGTTTAGGACAGAACGAGCAGTACTTC,CASSLGQNEQYF
TRBV6-1,few,NA,TRBJ2-7,TGTGCCAGCAGTGAGTCGGCAGGGACCTCATACGAGCAGTACTTC,CASSESAGTSYEQYF
TRBV20-1,few,TRBD2,TRBJ2-3,TGCAGTGCCCCAGGACTAGCGGGGGTGTCTAGCACAGATACGCAGTATTTT,CSAPGLAGVSSTDTQYF
TRBV29-1,NA,TRBD2,TRBJ2-1,TGCAGCGTTTCGCCTAGCGGGGGCCTAGGCAATGAGCAGTTCTTC,CSVSPSGGLGNEQFF
TRBV12-3/TRBV12-4,NA,NA,TRBJ2-7,TGTGCCAGCAGCCTCCAGGGTGCGTATCCCTACGAGCAGTACTTC,CASSLQGAYPYEQYF
TRBV7-9,few,NA,TRBJ1-1,TGTGCCAGCAGCTTAGCCACCGGGGGCTTCACTGAAGCTTTCTTT,CASSLATGGFTEAFF
TRBV7-3,many,TRBD2,TRBJ2-2,TGTGCCAGCAGCCCCCCGGGCACTAGCGGAGCCACCGGGGAGCTGTTTTTT,CASSPPGTSGATGELFF
TRBV15,NA,TRBD1,TRBJ2-2,TGTGCCACCGAGGAGGGGGGACAGGGGGGCACCGGGGAGCTGTTTTTT,CATEEGGQGGTGELFF
TRBV29-1,NA,TRBD1,TRBJ1-4,TGCAGCGTTGAAGATCGGGGACAGGGGGCAACTAATGAAAAACTGTTTTTT,CSVEDRGQGATNEKLFF
TRBV5-1,few,TRBD1,TRBJ1-1,TGCGCCAGCAGACCTTCCGGGACAGGGATAGAAGCTTTCTTT,CASRPSGTGIEAFF
TRBV5-6,few,NA,TRBJ2-1,TGTGCCAGCAGCTTGTACAGCTGGGTCAATGAGCAGTTCTTC,CASSLYSWVNEQFF
TRBV2,NA,NA,TRBJ2-3,TGTGCCAGCAGTGAAACGGGGTGGGATACGCAGTATTTT,CASSETGWDTQYF
TRBV6-6,NA,NA,TRBJ2-5,TGTGCCAGCAGCCAGGGGAGCGGGTGGGTTGAGACCCAGTACTTC,CASSQGSGWVETQYF
TRBV5-5,NA,NA,TRBJ2-3,TGTGCCAGCAGGACTCACAGGTTCACAGATACGCAGTATTTT,CASRTHRFTDTQYF